Presented here are 13 T cell receptor beta chains from one specimen sequenced in a study of post-analysis software for immune sequencing data. General observations from the study: There were five or six TRBV segments more frequent in patients than controls, and TRBV5-6, TRBV5-1 and TRBV20-1 were among them.

TCR beta cDNA libraries had unique molecular identifiers. One entry per CDR3 protein, called by TCRdb with MiXCR from the PCR reads. The sample consists of approximately 570,000 distinct CDR3 sequences, roughly two fifths of them appearing once. Their antigen targets remain unknown. Material: blood. Every receptor here comes from a girl aged 10-17 years with multiple sclerosis.

CDR3 coding DNA: TGTGCCAGCAGCTTGTGGAGCGGGATAAGATACGAGCAGTACTTC. This codes for CASSLWSGIRYEQYF. The chain recombines TRBV5-4 with TRBJ2-7; TRBD2 aligns across 7 bases. V shed 1 base and J 4 bases; nucleotides not matched to a gene: 8. Germline CDR1 reads SGHNT; CDR2 reads YYREEE (reference sequence). This CDR3 contains 15 residues.

The genes are TRBV20-1 and TRBJ1-2; no reliable D call. V was pared by 0 bases and J by 6 bases, with 8 bases between. This CDR3 region has 12 residues. Germline lookup yields CDR1 DFQATT and CDR2 SNEGSKA (reference sequence). CDR3 amino acids: CSARDLGDGYTF. DNA for the CDR3: TGCAGTGCTAGAGATCTCGGGGATGGCTACACCTTC.

The chain uses TRBV6-1 and TRBJ2-1; perhaps TRBD2 as D (6 bases). This CDR3 is built from 14 residues. V was cut by 2 bases and J by 9 bases, with 14 bases left in between. Germline V gives CDR1 MNHNS, CDR2 SASEGT. The CDR3 here is CASSESLRGGEQFF. The CDR3 DNA sequence: TGTGCCAGCAGTGAAAGCTTAAGGGGAGGTGAGCAGTTCTTC.

The chain has TRBV6-1 and TRBJ2-1; tentative D call: TRBD1 (5 bases). CDR3 length: 11 amino acids. V shed 7 bases and J shed 9 bases, with 10 bases lying between them. Germline V gene sequence: CDR1 MNHNS, CDR2 SASEGT. The CDR3 region is CASTQQAEQFF. The DNA of the CDR3 is TGTGCCAGCACCCAACAGGCTGAGCAGTTCTTC.

The chain employs TRBV5-3 and TRBJ1-2, with D possibly matching TRBD1 (6 bases). TRBV5-3 counts as an open reading frame of uncertain function. The CDR3 has 15 residues. Trimming removed 0 bases from V and 4 bases from J, with 13 bases in between. Here the CDR3 reads CARSLVGGACYGYTF. CDR3 nucleotides: TGTGCCAGAAGCTTGGTGGGGGGCGCTTGCTATGGCTACACCTTC.

The gene calls are TRBV28 and TRBJ2-2; D is uncertain. Trimming shortened V by 7 bases and J by 10 bases, and 19 bases separated the two germline ends. Germline CDR1 reads MDHEN; CDR2 reads SYDVKM. The CDR3 spans 14 residues. In nucleotides, the CDR3 is TGTGCCAGCACCACGGCCGGTAGAAGGAAGGAGCTGTTTTTT. Translation: CASTTAGRRKELFF.

There are a few counts of this clonotype. The chain carries TRBV5-1 and TRBJ1-2; D gene uncertain. The CDR3 has 14 residues. V lost 3 bases, J lost 5 bases, and 14 bases lay in between. CDR1 SGHRS and CDR2 YFSETQ come from the germline V gene. The CDR3 region is CASSSSGRDYGYTF. The CDR3 DNA sequence: TGCGCCAGCAGCTCAAGCGGGAGGGATTATGGCTACACCTTC.

V is TRBV5-1 and J is TRBJ2-2, with 12 bases fitting TRBD1. Germline CDR1 is SGHRS and CDR2 is YFSETQ. After removal of 7 bases from V and 2 bases from J, the junction contained 3 bases not matched to a gene. CDR3 length equals 15 residues. The CDR3 coding sequence is TGCGCCAGCTGGGACAGGGGGCGAAACACCGGGGAGCTGTTTTTT. Protein sequence: CASWDRGRNTGELFF. Drawing the rest from reference TRBV5-1 and TRBJ2-2, the complete variable domain is KAGVTQTPRYLIKTRGQQVTLSCSPISGHRSVSWYQQTPGQGLQFLFEYFSETQRNKGNFPGRFSGRQFSNSRSEMNVSTLELGDSALYLCASWDRGRNTGELFFGEGSRLTVL.

The chain couples TRBV30 to TRBJ2-7, with D unclear. Trimming cost V 0 bases and J 6 bases, with 12 bases left between them. Per germline, CDR1 GTSNPN and CDR2 SVGIG (reference sequence). The CDR3 is 13 amino acids. Here the CDR3 DNA reads TGTGCCTGGAGTGTCCTACACTACGCCGAGCAGTACTTC. The encoded protein is CAWSVLHYAEQYF. Supplemented by reference TRBV30 and TRBJ2-7, the full variable domain reads SQTIHQWPATLVQPVGSPLSLECTVEGTSNPNLYWYRQAAGRGLQLLFYSVGIGQISSEVPQNLSASRPQDRQFILSSKKLLLSDSGFYLCAWSVLHYAEQYFGPGTRLTVT.

The genes are TRBV2 and TRBJ1-5; the D is unclear. Between the trimmed V and J ends, which lost 8 bases and 4 bases, there was a span of 15 bases. Germline CDR1 reads SNHLY; CDR2 reads FYNNEI. The CDR3 contains 14 residues. CDR3 nucleotides: TGTGCCAGCCGTCTTGGGGAAGGTAATCAGCCCCAGCATTTT. The encoded protein is CASRLGEGNQPQHF.

The chain joins TRBV4-1 to TRBJ2-5, with TRBD2 identical over 7 bases. CDR3 length equals 15 residues. CDR1 and CDR2 from the germline V gene are MGHRA and YSYEKL. V trimming: 2 bases; J trimming: 1 base; junction bases outside the gene matches: 4. The CDR3 is CASSQNRGVQETQYF. CDR3 coding DNA: TGCGCCAGCAGCCAAAATCGGGGGGTCCAAGAGACCCAGTACTTC.

The table lists this clonotype with a few counts. The chain uses TRBV10-3 and TRBJ2-1; 9 bases fit TRBD2. The CDR3 contains 16 residues. The germline V gene encodes CDR1 ENHRY and CDR2 SYGVKD. V was pared by 10 bases and J by 4 bases, with 14 bases of the junction left unmatched. The CDR3 loop is CATGASGAFAYNEQFF. CDR3 nucleotides: TGTGCCACGGGCGCTAGCGGGGCCTTCGCTTACAATGAGCAGTTCTTC.

This chain connects TRBV20-1 to TRBJ1-4, with TRBD1 matching 8 bases. J was trimmed by 8 bases and V by 6 bases; bases with no gene match: 8. The CDR3 runs 13 residues. CDR1 and CDR2 from the germline V gene are DFQATT and SNEGSKA (reference sequence). CDR3: CSAEQGGREKLFF. CDR3 nucleotide sequence: TGCAGTGCGGAACAGGGGGGAAGGGAAAAACTGTTTTTT.